The T cell receptor beta chain described here comes from a study of CD8 T cells in Susac syndrome. The study's findings and limits: The relatively small number of individuals in the TCR sequencing and HLA analysis was acknowledged by the study.

The count of this clonotype is one. What it binds is not known. An input of about 0.5 to 1 ug of RNA was subjected to reverse transcription using random hexamers. The authors amplified TCR beta CDR3 across 54 Vbeta and 13 Jbeta using immunoSEQ multiplex PCR. TCRdb re-called the immunoSEQ multiplex PCR reads through MiXCR, storing one row per CDR3 protein. The sample gives some 220,000 distinct CDR3 sequences, approximately 95% of which show up once; about 0.091% is in the top ten. CD8+ and CD4+ T cells circulating in blood were sequenced for TCR beta. CD8+ and CD4+ T cells were negatively isolated; TEMRA cells were FACS-enriched. Trimming stripped 6 bases from V and 4 bases from J, with 15 bases between. Germline loops: CDR1 MNHNY, CDR2 SVGAGI (reference sequence). The CDR3 covers 14 residues.

The sequence was obtained from a human donor with multiple sclerosis. Input material: CD4+ T cells from PBMCs. This chain joins TRBV6-6 and TRBJ1-2; D gene ambiguous. The chain's CDR3 is CASSERLAGYGYTF. The CDR3 DNA reads TGTGCCAGCAGCGAACGACTGGCAGGCTATGGCTACACCTTC.